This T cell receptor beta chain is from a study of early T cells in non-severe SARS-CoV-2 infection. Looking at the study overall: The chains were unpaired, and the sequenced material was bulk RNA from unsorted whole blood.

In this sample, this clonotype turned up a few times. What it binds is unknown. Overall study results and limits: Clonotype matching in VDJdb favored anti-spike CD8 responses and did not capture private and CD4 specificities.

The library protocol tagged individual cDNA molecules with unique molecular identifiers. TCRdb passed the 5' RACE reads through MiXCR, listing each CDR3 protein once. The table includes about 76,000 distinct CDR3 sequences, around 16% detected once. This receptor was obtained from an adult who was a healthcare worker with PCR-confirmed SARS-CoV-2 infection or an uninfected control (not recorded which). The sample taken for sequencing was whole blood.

CDR3 loop: CASSLVSSGSGDTQYF. In DNA, the CDR3 is TGCGCCAGCAGCTTGGTGTCTAGCGGGAGCGGGGATACGCAGTATTTT. The chain carries TRBV5-1 and TRBJ2-3; 10 bases align to TRBD2. Germline V CDR1 and CDR2: SGHRS, YFSETQ. The V and J ends lost 0 bases and 6 bases, in that order; junction bases with no gene match: 7. The CDR3 consists of 16 residues.